The 29 T cell receptor beta chains below were found in one sample sequenced in a study of quantifying T cell responses using KT2 cells. Background on the study: RNA was reverse transcribed with TCR alpha and beta constant-region primers.

A single-stranded UMI oligo with SP2 sequence was ligated to cDNA 3' ends. First-round PCR used about 4 cycles and beta primers RC1.1 and RC1.2 covering TRBC1 and TRBC2. TCRdb reprocessed the UMI-ligation and nested PCR reads with MiXCR, giving one entry per CDR3 protein. The profile shows more than 55,000 distinct CDR3 sequences, over 9% of them singletons. Sequencing was performed on PBMCs spiked with cells of the T cell clone KT2. The receptors originated from a human donor.

This clonotype showed up just a few times. The chain carries TRBV12-3 or TRBV12-4 and TRBJ2-7, with a possible D match to TRBD1 (5 bases). V was trimmed by 3 bases and J by 6 bases, leaving 15 bases between them. The CDR3 spans 14 residues. Written as DNA, the CDR3 is TGTGCCAGCAGTTTGCAGGGTCAGATCGGCGAGCAGTACTTC. Translating gives CASSLQGQIGEQYF.

This clonotype has only a few counts. The chain has TRBV20-1 and TRBJ2-7, with unresolved D. Trimming stripped 0 bases from V and 3 bases from J, with 15 bases between. In germline, CDR1 is DFQATT, CDR2 SNEGSKA (reference sequence). This CDR3 has 15 amino acids. CDR3 DNA: TGCAGTGCTAGAGATTTTTCCCGAAGGCTCTACGAGCAGTACTTC. Its translation: CSARDFSRRLYEQYF.

Remarks on this clonotype: Its ends do not fully match the called genes, so a read error is possible. The CDR3 region is CAISQSEVSNQPQHF. CDR3 DNA sequence: TGTGCCATCAGTCAGTCGGAGGTTAGCAATCAGCCCCAGCATTTT. V is TRBV10-3 and J is TRBJ1-5; D call uncertain. CDR1 is ENHRY and CDR2 is SYGVKD in the germline V gene. The CDR3 runs 15 residues.

This chain joins TRBV12-3 or TRBV12-4 and TRBJ2-7; 11 positions match TRBD2. Trimming cost V 5 bases and J 4 bases; bases outside gene matches: 4. This CDR3 has 14 amino acids. The DNA for the CDR3 is TGTGCCAGCAGTCCGGGACTAGCGGAATACGAGCAGTACTTC. It is translated as CASSPGLAEYEQYF.

The chain combines TRBV20-1 with TRBJ1-5; 7 nucleotides agree with TRBD1. The CDR3 runs 14 residues. CDR1 and CDR2 from the germline V gene are DFQATT and SNEGSKA (reference sequence). The junction had 4 bases not matched to a gene; V was cut back by 4 bases and J by 1 base. Here the CDR3 DNA reads TGCAGTGCTAACAGGGGAGGAAGCAATCAGCCCCAGCATTTT. It yields the protein CSANRGGSNQPQHF.

The chain employs TRBV10-2 and TRBJ2-1; D assignment may be TRBD1 or TRBD2 (6 bases each). Germline V gene lookup returns CDR1 WSHSY and CDR2 SAAADI. With 6 bases removed from V and 4 bases from J, the gap between germline ends came to 13 bases. The CDR3 sequence is 14 residues long. In DNA, the CDR3 is TGCGCCAGCAGGAGGGGGGCCGAATACAATGAGCAGTTCTTC. Translation: CASRRGAEYNEQFF.

This clonotype was counted between two and nine times. This chain connects TRBV11-2 to TRBJ1-2; D uncertain. The length of the CDR3 is 12 residues. V lost 4 bases to trimming and J lost 4 bases, with 7 bases between them. Germline V lookup: CDR1 SGHAT, CDR2 FQNNGV. The CDR3 DNA reads as TGTGCCAGCAGCTCGGACGGCTATGGCTACACCTTC. Protein sequence: CASSSDGYGYTF.

The chain has TRBV11-3 and TRBJ2-3; TRBD1 matches at 9 bases. The CDR3 runs to 15 residues. Germline CDR1 SGHNT, CDR2 YENEEA. The V and J ends lost 2 bases and 4 bases, in that order; junction bases with no gene match: 4. For the CDR3, the DNA is TGTGCCAGCAGCTTAAGACAGGGGGACGCAGATACGCAGTATTTT. Protein product: CASSLRQGDADTQYF.

The table lists this clonotype with a few counts. The chain has TRBV20-1 and TRBJ2-7, with TRBD2 identical over 13 bases. CDR3 length equals 13 residues. Looked up from germline, CDR1 is DFQATT and CDR2 is SNEGSKA (reference sequence). After removal of 6 bases from V and 6 bases from J, the junction contained 5 bases not matched to a gene. The CDR3 nucleotides read TGCAGTGCCACCCGACTAGCGGGAGGCGAGCAGTACTTC. Translated: CSATRLAGGEQYF.

This clonotype was observed a handful of times. This chain connects TRBV27 to TRBJ1-4; 7 bases match TRBD1. Germline loops: CDR1 MNHEY, CDR2 SMNVEV (reference sequence). There are 15 residues in the CDR3. V was clipped by 9 bases and J by 5 bases; unmatched bases: 12. The CDR3 reads CASSGQWGVNEKLFF. The CDR3 coding sequence is TGTGCCAGTTCGGGACAGTGGGGCGTCAATGAAAAACTGTTTTTT.

This clonotype was observed at least ten times. The chain joins TRBV4-2 to TRBJ2-3; 8 nucleotides line up with TRBD2. Germline CDR1 reads LGHNA; CDR2 reads YNFKEQ. V lost 0 bases and J lost 5; bases outside the gene matches: 10. The CDR3 sequence is 17 residues long. CDR3 nucleotides: TGTGCCAGCAGCCAAGAGGAGCGGGAGAGGTTAAGAGATACGCAGTATTTT. Protein: CASSQEERERLRDTQYF.

The chain carries TRBV30 and TRBJ1-5; 8 bases align to TRBD1. V shed 0 bases, J shed 2 bases, and the junction held 9 bases outside the gene matches. CDR3 length: 17 residues. Per germline, CDR1 GTSNPN and CDR2 SVGIG (reference sequence). The CDR3 bases are TGTGCCTGGAGTGTACGTCCAGGGGGCTATTGCAATCAGCCCCAGCATTTT. This translates into CAWSVRPGGYCNQPQHF.

This clonotype was seen more than once but under ten times. This rearrangement joins TRBV5-6 to TRBJ2-3; tentative D call: TRBD1 (6 bases). The germline gives CDR1 SGHDT, CDR2 YYEEEE. The CDR3 is 12 residues long. V was shortened by 8 bases and J by 4 bases, with 11 bases between the two germline ends. Here the CDR3 DNA reads TGTGCCAGTCGCACAGGGCCAGATACGCAGTATTTT. It translates to CASRTGPDTQYF.

The table lists this clonotype with many counts. This chain uses TRBV20-1 with TRBJ2-7; TRBD2 matches at 8 bases. This CDR3 region has 14 residues. Trimming at V came to 7 bases and at J to 0 bases, leaving 8 bases not matched to a gene. Germline V gene sequence: CDR1 DFQATT, CDR2 SNEGSKA (reference sequence). The CDR3 DNA is TGCAGTGGTAGGCTAGCGGGCTTCTCCTACGAGCAGTACTTC. This translates into CSGRLAGFSYEQYF.

This clonotype was observed a handful of times. The V gene is TRBV29-1, the J gene TRBJ2-7; D remains ambiguous. The CDR3 is 13 residues long. Germline loops: CDR1 SQVTM, CDR2 ANQGSEA. V lost 6 bases to trimming and J lost 0 bases, with 12 bases between them. CDR3 amino acids: CSVPGRNSYEQYF. The CDR3 DNA is TGCAGCGTACCGGGCAGGAACTCCTACGAGCAGTACTTC.

The rearrangement links TRBV29-1 to TRBJ2-3, with unresolved D. V was cut by 7 bases and J by 1 base, with 3 bases left in between. Looked up from germline, CDR1 is SQVTM and CDR2 is ANQGSEA. The CDR3 covers 10 residues. The CDR3 loop is CSEGTDTQYF. Here the CDR3 DNA reads TGCAGCGAAGGCACAGATACGCAGTATTTT.

The rearrangement links TRBV29-1 to TRBJ1-1; 8 positions match TRBD1. CDR1 is SQVTM, CDR2 ANQGSEA, per germline. This CDR3 has 14 residues. After removal of 6 bases from V and 2 bases from J, the junction contained 8 bases not matched to a gene. This CDR3 reads CSVDGTGENTEAFF. CDR3 sequence (DNA): TGCAGCGTGGACGGGACAGGAGAAAACACTGAAGCTTTCTTT. The complete variable domain, with remaining parts taken from reference TRBV29-1 and TRBJ1-1, reads SAVISQKPSRDICQRGTSLTIQCQVDSQVTMMFWYRQQPGQSLTLIATANQGSEATYESGFVIDKFPISRPNLTFSTLTVSNMSPEDSSIYLCSVDGTGENTEAFFGQGTRLTVV.

This clonotype has a handful of counts. The rearrangement links TRBV3-1 to TRBJ1-2; D possibly corresponds to TRBD1 (6 bases). The germline V gene encodes CDR1 LGHDT and CDR2 YNNKEL (reference sequence). Between the trimmed V and J ends, which lost 0 bases and 6 bases, there was a span of 17 bases. The CDR3 runs 16 residues. The CDR3: CASSQEQGSGYDGYTF. Written as DNA, the CDR3 is TGTGCCAGCAGCCAAGAGCAGGGGAGCGGTTACGATGGCTACACCTTC.

This clonotype has ten or more counts. The chain couples TRBV20-1 to TRBJ2-1; the D gene is possibly TRBD1 (5 bases). This CDR3 is 12 amino acids long. The germline V and J ends were trimmed by 6 bases and 4 bases, with 10 bases remaining between them. Germline CDR1 DFQATT, CDR2 SNEGSKA (reference sequence). CDR3 residues: CSATQVYNEQFF. CDR3 bases: TGCAGTGCAACACAGGTATACAATGAGCAGTTCTTC.

This clonotype has at least ten counts. This chain joins TRBV20-1 and TRBJ2-3; TRBD2 is a possible D gene (5 bases). Germline CDR1 DFQATT, CDR2 SNEGSKA (reference sequence). With 6 bases removed from V and 4 bases from J, the gap between germline ends came to 17 bases. The CDR3 sequence is 14 residues long. The CDR3 coding sequence is TGCAGTGCAAGCAGACGGGGTGAAGCAGATACGCAGTATTTT. Its protein product is CSASRRGEADTQYF.

This clonotype turned up a few times. The V call is TRBV7-9, the J call TRBJ2-2; 7 positions agree with TRBD2. The CDR3 covers 16 residues. The V gene's germline CDR1 is SEHNR and CDR2 FQNEAQ (reference sequence). The V and J ends lost 5 bases and 6 bases, in that order; junction bases with no gene match: 12. The CDR3 DNA is TGTGCCAGCAGCCTCGGCGGGAGTGTGTTGTCCGGGGAGCTGTTTTTT. Encoded protein: CASSLGGSVLSGELFF.

A few counts support this clonotype. The V gene is TRBV19, the J gene TRBJ1-5; 9 nucleotides align to TRBD1. Trimming took 6 bases from V and 7 from J; bases not matched to a gene: 7. The CDR3 length is 14 residues. Germline CDR1 and CDR2: LNHDA and SQIVND (reference sequence). CDR3 coding DNA: TGTGCCAGTAGCCTTACAGGGGGCGGACAGCCCCAGCATTTT. The encoded protein is CASSLTGGGQPQHF. The variable domain in full, completed from reference TRBV19 and TRBJ1-5, reads DGGITQSPKYLFRKEGQNVTLSCEQNLNHDAMYWYRQDPGQGLRLIYYSQIVNDFQKGDIAEGYSVSREKKESFPLTVTSAQKNPTAFYLCASSLTGGGQPQHFGDGTRLSIL.

This chain connects TRBV27 to TRBJ1-6; D unclear. V dropped 11 bases and J dropped 1 base, with 12 bases sitting between them. CDR3 length: 14 residues. Germline CDR1 MNHEY, CDR2 SMNVEV (reference sequence). For the CDR3, the DNA is TGTGCCTCGGGAGTCGGGTCCTATAATTCACCCCTCCACTTT. Protein sequence: CASGVGSYNSPLHF.

The V call is TRBV6-2 or TRBV6-3, the J call TRBJ2-7, with TRBD1 matching 10 bases. The CDR3 is 14 amino acids. V lost 6 bases, J lost 2 bases, and 4 bases stayed unmatched. Germline V gene lookup returns CDR1 MNHEY and CDR2 SVGEGT. The DNA for the CDR3 is TGTGCCAGCAGACCGGGACAGGGGCCCTACGAGCAGTACTTC. Amino acid sequence: CASRPGQGPYEQYF.

The chain carries TRBV6-6 and TRBJ2-7; TRBD1 is a possible D gene (5 bases). Trimming removed 6 bases at V and 6 bases at J, with 15 bases between. The CDR3 loop spans 13 amino acids. Germline assignment: CDR1 MNHNY and CDR2 SVGAGI (reference sequence). The CDR3 sequence: CASSQDKVAEQYF. CDR3 coding DNA: TGTGCCAGCAGCCAGGACAAGGTGGCCGAGCAGTACTTC.

V is TRBV5-5 and J is TRBJ1-5, with D possibly TRBD1 on 6 matching bases. Trimming removed 2 bases at V and 3 bases at J, with 18 bases between. This CDR3 has 17 residues. Germline CDR1 and CDR2: SGHKS and YYEKEE (reference sequence). DNA of the CDR3: TGTGCCAGCAGCTTAGGGCAGGGGCGCTCAGTCAATCAGCCCCAGCATTTT. Translation gives CASSLGQGRSVNQPQHF.

A few counts support this clonotype. The chain carries TRBV12-3 or TRBV12-4 and TRBJ2-1, with 9 positions matching TRBD1. V dropped 3 bases and J dropped 8; count of bases not matched to a gene: 8. The CDR3 contains 15 residues. CDR3 sequence: CASSLRDRVLYEQFF. CDR3 sequence (DNA): TGTGCCAGCAGTTTGCGGGACAGGGTATTGTATGAGCAGTTCTTC.

This rearrangement joins TRBV5-1 to TRBJ1-1; D call uncertain. Deletions cut 2 bases from V and 2 bases from J, with 7 bases between. Germline assignment: CDR1 SGHRS and CDR2 YFSETQ. This CDR3 contains 13 residues. In DNA form, the CDR3 reads TGCGCCAGCAGCTTTGACGCAAACACTGAAGCTTTCTTT. Its protein product is CASSFDANTEAFF. The entire variable domain, with the rest obtained from reference TRBV5-1 and TRBJ1-1, is as follows: KAGVTQTPRYLIKTRGQQVTLSCSPISGHRSVSWYQQTPGQGLQFLFEYFSETQRNKGNFPGRFSGRQFSNSRSEMNVSTLELGDSALYLCASSFDANTEAFFGQGTRLTVV.

In its sample, this clonotype was seen many times. J is TRBJ1-4 and V is TRBV6-5; 7 bases match TRBD1. The CDR3 spans 14 residues. The germline V gene has CDR1 MNHEY and CDR2 SVGAGI. The J segment lost 5 bases and the V segment lost 8 bases, leaving 8 bases of the junction unmatched. CDR3 in amino acids: CASLKQGTNEKLFF. In DNA, the CDR3 is TGTGCCAGCCTCAAACAGGGGACGAATGAAAAACTGTTTTTT.